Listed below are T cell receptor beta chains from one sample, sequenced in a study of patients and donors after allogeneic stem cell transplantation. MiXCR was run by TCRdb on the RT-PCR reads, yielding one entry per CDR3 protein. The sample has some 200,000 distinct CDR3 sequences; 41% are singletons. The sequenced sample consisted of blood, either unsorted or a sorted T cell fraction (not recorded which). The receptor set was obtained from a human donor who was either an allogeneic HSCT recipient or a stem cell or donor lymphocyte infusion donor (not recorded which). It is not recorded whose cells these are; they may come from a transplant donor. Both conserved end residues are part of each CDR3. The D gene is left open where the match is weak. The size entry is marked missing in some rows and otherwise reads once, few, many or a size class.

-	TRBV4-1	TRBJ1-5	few	CASSQEGLNQPQHF	TGCGCCAGCAGCCAAGAGGGGCTTAATCAGCCCCAGCATTTT
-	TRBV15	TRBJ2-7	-	CATSTGAKPYEQYF	TGTGCCACCAGCACAGGGGCGAAACCTTACGAGCAGTACTTC
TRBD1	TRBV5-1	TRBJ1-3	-	CASSYRGRSDLGNTIYF	TGCGCCAGCAGTTACAGGGGGCGCTCCGATTTAGGAAACACCATATATTTT
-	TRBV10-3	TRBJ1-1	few	CATWDLNTEAFF	TGTGCCACATGGGACTTGAACACTGAAGCTTTCTTT
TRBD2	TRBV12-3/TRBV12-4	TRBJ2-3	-	CASSPAWTSGRTDTQYF	TGTGCCAGCAGCCCTGCATGGACTAGCGGACGCACAGATACGCAGTATTTT
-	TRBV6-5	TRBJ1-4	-	CASSSPHGQLFF	TGTGCCAGCAGTTCCCCCCACGGGCAACTGTTTTTT
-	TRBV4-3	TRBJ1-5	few	CASSQARNQPQHF	TGCGCCAGCAGCCAAGCGAGAAATCAGCCCCAGCATTTT
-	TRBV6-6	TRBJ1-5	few	CASSLRLGTDSNQPQHF	TGTGCCAGCAGCCTCCGCCTCGGGACGGATAGCAATCAGCCCCAGCATTTT
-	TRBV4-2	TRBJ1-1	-	CASSQVARGTNDWYTEAFF	TGTGCCAGCAGCCAAGTCGCGCGGGGAACGAACGATTGGTACACTGAAGCTTTCTTT
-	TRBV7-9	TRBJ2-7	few	CASSLRGLNSSYEQYF	TGTGCCAGCAGCTTAAGGGGACTGAATAGCTCCTACGAGCAGTACTTC
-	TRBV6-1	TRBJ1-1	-	CASSERPRDTEAFF	TGTGCCAGCAGTGAGAGGCCCCGTGACACTGAAGCTTTCTTT
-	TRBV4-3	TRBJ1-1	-	CASSQVIRTEAFF	TGCGCCAGCAGCCAAGTAATACGGACTGAAGCTTTCTTT
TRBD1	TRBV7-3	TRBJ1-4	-	CASSGTGERLFF	TGTGCCAGCAGCGGGACAGGGGAAAGACTGTTTTTT
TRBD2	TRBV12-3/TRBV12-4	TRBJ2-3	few	CASSYTGTSSDTQYF	TGTGCCAGCAGTTACACCGGGACTAGCTCAGATACGCAGTATTTT
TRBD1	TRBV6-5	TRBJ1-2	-	CASSGQGASYGYTF	TGTGCCAGCAGCGGACAGGGGGCAAGCTATGGCTACACCTTC
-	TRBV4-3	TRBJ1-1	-	CASSQDLGPLGDTEAFF	TGCGCCAGCAGCCAAGATTTGGGTCCCCTAGGGGACACTGAAGCTTTCTTT
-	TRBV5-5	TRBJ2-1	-	CASSLKGTPFGPNEQFF	TGTGCCAGCAGCTTGAAAGGGACTCCATTCGGTCCGAATGAGCAGTTCTTC
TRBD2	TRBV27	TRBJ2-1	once	CASSWASGGNEQFF	TGTGCCAGCAGTTGGGCTAGCGGGGGCAATGAGCAGTTCTTC
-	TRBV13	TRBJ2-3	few	CASSLNYYTDTQYF	TGTGCCAGCAGCTTAAATTATTACACAGATACGCAGTATTTT
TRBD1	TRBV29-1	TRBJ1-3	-	CSAHDRGSGNTIYF	TGCAGCGCCCATGACAGGGGGAGTGGAAACACCATATATTTT
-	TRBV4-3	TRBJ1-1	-	CASSLIRGTEAFF	TGCGCCAGCAGCCTAATCAGGGGTACTGAAGCTTTCTTT
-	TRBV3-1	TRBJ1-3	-	CASSQDRVNTIYF	TGTGCCAGCAGCCAAGATCGAGTAAACACCATATATTTT
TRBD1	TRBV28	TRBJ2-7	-	CASSEGGQGYEQYF	TGTGCCAGCAGCGAAGGAGGACAGGGCTACGAGCAGTACTTC
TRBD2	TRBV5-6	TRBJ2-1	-	CASSLGLAGENEQFF	TGTGCCAGCAGCTTGGGACTAGCGGGAGAGAATGAGCAGTTCTTC
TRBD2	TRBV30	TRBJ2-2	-	CACSGLAGGNRELFF	TGTGCCTGCAGCGGACTAGCGGGAGGGAATAGGGAGCTGTTTTTT
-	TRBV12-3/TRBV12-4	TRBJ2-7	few	CASSLALGYEQYF	TGTGCCAGCAGTTTAGCCCTTGGCTACGAGCAGTACTTC
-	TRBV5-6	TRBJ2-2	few	CASTRDPLRNGELFF	TGTGCCAGCACCAGGGACCCATTACGGAACGGGGAGCTGTTTTTT
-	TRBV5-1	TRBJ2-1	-	CASSLRAYNEQFF	TGCGCCAGCAGCTTGAGGGCCTACAATGAGCAGTTCTTC
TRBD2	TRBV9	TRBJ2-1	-	CASSVDSLSGRLGEQFF	TGTGCCAGCAGCGTAGACTCCCTTAGCGGGAGATTGGGTGAGCAGTTCTTC
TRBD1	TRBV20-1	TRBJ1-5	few	CSAPEAGGIQPQHF	TGCAGTGCTCCCGAGGCAGGGGGCATCCAGCCCCAGCATTTT
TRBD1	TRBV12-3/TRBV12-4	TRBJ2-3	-	CASSPRGQASTDTQYF	TGTGCCAGCAGTCCAAGGGGGCAGGCTAGCACAGATACGCAGTATTTT
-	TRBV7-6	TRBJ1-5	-	CASSSANQPQHF	TGTGCCAGCAGCTCAGCCAATCAGCCCCAGCATTTT
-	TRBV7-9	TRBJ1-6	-	CASSPLGGNNSPFHF	TGTGCCAGCAGTCCCTTAGGCGGGAATAATTCACCCTTCCACTTT
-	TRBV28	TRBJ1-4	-	CASSPQSTNEKLFF	TGTGCCAGCTCCCCACAGTCAACTAATGAAAAACTGTTTTTT
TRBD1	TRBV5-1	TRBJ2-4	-	CASSLAGQAANIQYF	TGCGCCAGCAGCTTGGCTGGACAGGCCGCAAACATTCAGTACTTC
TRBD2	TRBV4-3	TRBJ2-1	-	CASSQGLAGVEQFF	TGCGCCAGCAGCCAAGGACTAGCGGGAGTTGAGCAGTTCTTC
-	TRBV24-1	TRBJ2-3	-	CATSDLRSDTQYF	TGTGCCACCAGTGATTTGAGGTCCGATACGCAGTATTTT
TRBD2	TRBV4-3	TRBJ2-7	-	CASSQVSGGPSSYEQYF	TGCGCCAGCAGCCAAGTCTCGGGAGGGCCTAGCTCCTACGAGCAGTACTTC
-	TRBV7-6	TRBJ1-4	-	CASINAGGEKLFF	TGTGCCAGCATAAACGCAGGCGGTGAAAAACTGTTTTTT
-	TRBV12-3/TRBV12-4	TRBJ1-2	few	CASSLALRGHTF	TGTGCCAGCAGTTTAGCCCTTAGGGGCCACACCTTC
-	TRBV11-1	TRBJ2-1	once	CASSLEQGMNEQFF	TGTGCCAGCAGCTTAGAGCAGGGAATGAATGAGCAGTTCTTC
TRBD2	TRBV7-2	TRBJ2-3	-	CASSWTSGKADTQYF	TGTGCCAGCAGCTGGACTAGCGGGAAGGCAGATACGCAGTATTTT
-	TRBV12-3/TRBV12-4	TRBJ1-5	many	CASSLAGKRNQPQHF	TGTGCCAGCAGTTTAGCAGGGAAACGCAATCAGCCCCAGCATTTT
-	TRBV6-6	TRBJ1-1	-	CASSYAQTAPAFF	TGTGCCAGCAGTTACGCACAGACGGCGCCCGCTTTCTTT
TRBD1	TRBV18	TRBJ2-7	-	CASSPLRTGGFYEQYF	TGTGCCAGCTCACCACTACGGACAGGGGGCTTCTACGAGCAGTACTTC
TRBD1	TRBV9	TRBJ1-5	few	CASSYTDRDSQHF	TGTGCCAGCAGCTATACAGACAGGGATTCCCAGCATTTT
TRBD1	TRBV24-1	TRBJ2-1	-	CATSVGTANEQFF	TGTGCCACCAGTGTTGGGACAGCCAATGAGCAGTTCTTC
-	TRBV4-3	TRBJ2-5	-	CASSQDRQVEETQYF	TGCGCCAGCAGCCAAGATAGGCAGGTAGAAGAGACCCAGTACTTC
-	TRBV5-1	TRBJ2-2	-	CACRAPGQMGELFF	TGCGCCTGTAGAGCCCCCGGGCAGATGGGGGAGCTGTTTTTT
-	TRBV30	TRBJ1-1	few	CAWSVLGNTEAFF	TGTGCCTGGAGTGTTTTAGGGAACACTGAAGCTTTCTTT
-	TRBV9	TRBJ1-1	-	CASSGVVDTEAFF	TGTGCCAGCAGCGGGGTTGTTGACACTGAAGCTTTCTTT
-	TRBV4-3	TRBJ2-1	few	CASSQEKASNEQFF	TGCGCCAGCAGCCAAGAGAAGGCTTCCAATGAGCAGTTCTTC
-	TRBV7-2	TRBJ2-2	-	CASSYLPDTGELFF	TGTGCCAGCAGCTACCTACCCGACACCGGGGAGCTGTTTTTT
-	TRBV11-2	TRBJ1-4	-	CASSLGQTSTNEKLFF	TGTGCCAGCAGCTTAGGTCAAACATCAACTAATGAAAAACTGTTTTTT